The sequence of this T cell receptor (beta chain) was determined in a study of PD-1 blockade in classical Hodgkin lymphoma. Study results and limitations: At baseline, newly diagnosed patients reportedly showed less TCR diversity than healthy donors. Whatever underlies the repertoire differences (possibly disease activity or prior therapy) remains undefined.

This CDR3 has 14 residues. The germline gives CDR1 MNHEY, CDR2 SVGAGI. V lost 5 bases, J lost 8 bases, and 17 bases lay in between. Time point given: newly diagnosed, previously untreated cHL patient sample. Magnetic negative selection of thawed PBMCs was the method by which CD4+ T cells were purified. PBMCs representing newly diagnosed, untreated classical Hodgkin lymphoma functioned as the comparison. Repertoires were generated with immunoSEQ multiplex PCR, while TCRdb's copy carries only in-frame clones and drops some. The profile shows 25,000 to 30,000 clones, roughly 90% of them singletons. Worth noting for this clone: Its antigen is unknown.

Sample: CD4+ T cells from blood. The rearrangement joins TRBV6-5 to TRBJ2-3, with D possibly called TRBD1 or TRBD2 (5 bases each). This receptor was obtained from a human donor with classical Hodgkin lymphoma. The CDR3 protein is CASSIRDGGGTQYF. CDR3 bases: TGTGCCAGCAGTATCCGGGACGGAGGAGGTACGCAGTATTTT.